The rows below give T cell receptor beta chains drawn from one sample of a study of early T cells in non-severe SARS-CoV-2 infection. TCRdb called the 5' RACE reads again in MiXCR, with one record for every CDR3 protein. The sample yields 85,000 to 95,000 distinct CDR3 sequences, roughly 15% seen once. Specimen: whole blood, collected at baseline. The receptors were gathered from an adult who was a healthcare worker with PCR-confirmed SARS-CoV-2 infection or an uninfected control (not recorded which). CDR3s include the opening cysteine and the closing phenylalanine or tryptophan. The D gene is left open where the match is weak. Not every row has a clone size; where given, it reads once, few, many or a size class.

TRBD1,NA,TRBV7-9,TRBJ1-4,CASSGQGNEKLFF,TGTGCCAGCTCGGGACAGGGTAATGAAAAACTGTTTTTT
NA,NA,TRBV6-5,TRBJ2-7,CASSTQGREQYF,TGTGCCAGCAGTACACAGGGGAGGGAGCAGTACTTC
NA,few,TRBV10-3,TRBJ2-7,CAISASVRIYEQYF,TGTGCCATCAGTGCAAGCGTACGGATATACGAGCAGTACTTC
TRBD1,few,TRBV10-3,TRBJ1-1,CAISDGTGNTEAFF,TGTGCCATCAGTGATGGGACAGGGAACACTGAAGCTTTCTTT
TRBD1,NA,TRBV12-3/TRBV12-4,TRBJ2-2,CASRKGQGRSGELFF,TGTGCCAGCAGGAAAGGACAGGGAAGGTCCGGGGAGCTGTTTTTT
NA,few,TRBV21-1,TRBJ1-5,CASSQGATPPQHF,TGTGCCAGCAGCCAGGGGGCGACGCCGCCCCAGCATTTT
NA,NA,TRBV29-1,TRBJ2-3,CSVGGGITDTQYF,TGCAGCGTTGGAGGCGGGATAACAGATACGCAGTATTTT
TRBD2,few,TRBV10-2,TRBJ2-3,CASRYIAGVDTQYF,TGCGCCAGCCGATACATAGCGGGAGTAGATACGCAGTATTTT
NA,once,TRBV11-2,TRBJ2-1,CASSLVRGSSTYNEQFF,TGTGCCAGCAGCTTAGTCCGGGGGAGCAGCACCTACAATGAGCAGTTCTTC
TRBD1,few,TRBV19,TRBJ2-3,CASGETGGTDTQYF,TGTGCCAGCGGTGAGACAGGGGGCACAGATACGCAGTATTTT
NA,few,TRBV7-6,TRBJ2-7,CASSFQDGPYEQYF,TGTGCCAGCAGCTTCCAGGACGGACCTTACGAGCAGTACTTC
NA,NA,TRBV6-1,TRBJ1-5,CASSAQGSNQPQHF,TGTGCCAGCAGTGCGCAGGGTAGCAATCAGCCCCAGCATTTT
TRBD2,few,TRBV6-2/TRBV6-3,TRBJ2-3,CASSSPGLAGGHTDTQYF,TGTGCCAGCAGTTCTCCAGGACTAGCGGGAGGGCACACAGATACGCAGTATTTT
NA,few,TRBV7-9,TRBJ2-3,CASSYGQRADTQYF,TGTGCCAGCAGCTACGGACAGCGGGCAGATACGCAGTATTTT
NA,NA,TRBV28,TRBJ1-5,CASSPQGVINQPQHF,TGTGCCAGCAGCCCCCAAGGGGTCATCAATCAGCCCCAGCATTTT
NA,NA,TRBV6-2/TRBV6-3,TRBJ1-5,CASSNRGYGNQPQHF,TGTGCCAGCAGTAACCGCGGGTACGGCAATCAGCCCCAGCATTTT
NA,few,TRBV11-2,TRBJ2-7,CASSLEFTNEQYF,TGTGCCAGCAGCTTAGAGTTCACCAACGAGCAGTACTTC
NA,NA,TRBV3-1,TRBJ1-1,CASSHRGTEAFF,TGTGCCAGCAGCCACCGGGGCACTGAAGCTTTCTTT
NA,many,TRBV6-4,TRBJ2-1,CASRRVSYNEQFF,TGTGCCAGCAGGCGGGTCTCCTACAATGAGCAGTTCTTC
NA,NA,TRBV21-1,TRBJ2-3,CASPTRSPGPDTQYF,TGTGCCAGCCCCACTCGGAGCCCTGGCCCAGATACGCAGTATTTT
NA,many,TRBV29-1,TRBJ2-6,CSVGVSGANVLTF,TGCAGCGTTGGAGTCTCTGGGGCCAACGTCCTGACTTTC
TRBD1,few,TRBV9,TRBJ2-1,CASSPRGDRVGNEQFF,TGTGCCAGCTCCCCACGCGGGGACAGGGTCGGGAATGAGCAGTTCTTC
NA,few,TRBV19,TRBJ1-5,CASSIGGQPQHF,TGTGCCAGTAGTATCGGGGGGCAGCCCCAGCATTTT
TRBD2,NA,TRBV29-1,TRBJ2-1,CSVGLTSGRFNEQFF,TGCAGCGTTGGATTGACTAGCGGGAGGTTCAATGAGCAGTTCTTC
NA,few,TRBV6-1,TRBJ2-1,CASSEAPRGDDYNEQFF,TGTGCCAGCAGTGAAGCCCCCCGCGGGGATGACTACAATGAGCAGTTCTTC
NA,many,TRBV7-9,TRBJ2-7,CASSPGAGSSYEQYF,TGTGCCAGCAGCCCAGGGGCGGGGAGCTCCTACGAGCAGTACTTC
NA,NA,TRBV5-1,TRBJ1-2,CASSLEDYGYTF,TGCGCCAGCAGCTTGGAAGACTATGGCTACACCTTC
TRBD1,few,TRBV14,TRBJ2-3,CASSQLQGWLDTQYF,TGTGCCAGCAGCCAACTACAGGGGTGGTTGGATACGCAGTATTTT
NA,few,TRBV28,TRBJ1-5,CASHPGKGPQNQPQHF,TGTGCCAGCCATCCAGGGAAGGGTCCCCAAAATCAGCCCCAGCATTTT